This entry lists 12 T cell receptor beta chains sequenced from one sample in a study of T cell responses to AZD1222 COVID-19 vaccine. Only in-frame clones appear in the TCRdb table, and some are missing; sequencing was by immunoSEQ multiplex PCR. The sample records approximately 130,000 clones, around 87% being singletons. The material sequenced was peripheral blood, taken 28 days after the second AZD1222 dose. These receptors all come from an adult who received the AZD1222 COVID-19 vaccine.

The chain joins TRBV19 to TRBJ1-5; no clear D gene. CDR3 length equals 16 residues. V dropped 5 bases and J dropped 2 bases, with 16 bases sitting between them. Germline CDR1 and CDR2: LNHDA and SQIVND (reference sequence). For the CDR3, the DNA is TGTGCCAGTAGTGTATCAGGCGGCCGTGGCAATCAGCCCCAGCATTTT. Protein product: CASSVSGGRGNQPQHF.

This chain connects TRBV19 to TRBJ1-2, with D unclear. Deletions cut 3 bases from V and 2 bases from J, with 10 bases between. The germline V gene has CDR1 LNHDA and CDR2 SQIVND (reference sequence). This CDR3 has 14 amino acids. Here the CDR3 reads CASSMYRRNYGYTF. CDR3 sequence (DNA): TGTGCCAGTAGTATGTATAGACGGAACTATGGCTACACCTTC.

This clone was seen just once. The J gene is TRBJ2-4, the V gene TRBV21-1; the table assigns TRBD2, which was not confirmed against the DNA. TRBV21-1 is a listed pseudogene. The CDR3 sequence is 16 residues long. This chain's CDR3 is CASRSVERLAKNIQYF. The CDR3 DNA reads as TGTGCCAGCAGGTCGGTCGAGCGGCTAGCCAAAAACATTCAGTACTTC.

The V gene is TRBV24-1, the J gene TRBJ2-3; D is unresolved. Germline CDR1 KGHDR, CDR2 SFDVKD. The CDR3 contains 14 residues. The V end lost 4 bases, the J end lost 4 bases, and 11 bases lay between the germline ends. The DNA of the CDR3 is TGTGCCACCAGTGACAGTAGTTTTCCAGATACGCAGTATTTT. Its protein is CATSDSSFPDTQYF.

V and J are TRBV9 and TRBJ2-3, with 11 bases lining up with TRBD2. The J segment lost 2 bases and the V segment lost 4 bases, leaving 3 bases of the junction unmatched. Looked up from germline, CDR1 is SGDLS and CDR2 is YYNGEE. The CDR3 contains 15 residues. The CDR3 DNA reads TGTGCCAGCAGCCCTAGCGGGGGGATCACAGATACGCAGTATTTT. This encodes CASSPSGGITDTQYF.

This chain links TRBV19 with TRBJ1-6, with D tentatively TRBD1 (5 bases). In germline, CDR1 is LNHDA, CDR2 SQIVND (reference sequence). This CDR3 contains 11 residues. Trimming stripped 11 bases from V and 9 bases from J, with 11 bases between. The CDR3 DNA is TGTGCCGTCGGGGGAACTTCACCCCTCCACTTT. Translated, it gives CAVGGTSPLHF. Full variable domain (rest looked up from reference TRBV19 and TRBJ1-6): DGGITQSPKYLFRKEGQNVTLSCEQNLNHDAMYWYRQDPGQGLRLIYYSQIVNDFQKGDIAEGYSVSREKKESFPLTVTSAQKNPTAFYLCAVGGTSPLHFGNGTRLTVT.

This chain uses TRBV7-2 with TRBJ2-1, with 9 bases identical to TRBD1. Germline CDR1 and CDR2: SGHTA and FQGNSA. The CDR3 is 15 residues long. V trimming: 4 bases; J trimming: 8 bases; junction bases outside the gene matches: 9. Here the CDR3 DNA reads TGTGCCAGCAGCTCACCCCGGGACAGGGTCCATGAGCAGTTCTTC. Protein sequence: CASSSPRDRVHEQFF.

The chain combines TRBV7-9 with TRBJ1-2; D uncertain. Trimming removed 1 base from V and 8 bases from J, with 8 bases in between. The CDR3 spans 12 residues. In germline, CDR1 is SEHNR, CDR2 FQNEAQ (reference sequence). Here the CDR3 DNA reads TGTGCCAGCAGCTTAGAGGTGCGGGGCTACACCTTC. The encoded protein is CASSLEVRGYTF.

Note on this clone: An end of the junction differs from the germline gene, which may be a read error. J is TRBJ1-5 and V is TRBV6-1; D is uncertain. CDR1 is MNHNS, CDR2 SASEGT, per germline. The CDR3 has 15 amino acids. DNA of the CDR3: TGTGCCAGCAGCGAAGGACGGAGATTTAATCAGCCCCAGCATTTT. It specifies CASSEGRRFNQPQHF.

The chain couples TRBV3-1 (or the pseudogene TRBV3-2) to TRBJ1-2, with 9 bases matching TRBD1. V lost 4 bases and J lost 6; bases outside the gene matches: 9. CDR3 size: 15 residues. Germline V gene lookup returns CDR1 LGHDT and CDR2 YNNKEL (reference sequence). The CDR3, as DNA: TGTGCCAGCAGCCCAAGGGGACAGGGAGGCCATGGCTACACCTTC. It encodes CASSPRGQGGHGYTF.

Written as DNA, the CDR3 is TGTGCCAGCAGCTTGGATCGGGGACTGTACACCGGGGAGCTGTTTTTT. It translates to CASSLDRGLYTGELFF. The chain joins TRBV5-4 to TRBJ2-2, with a possible D match to TRBD2 (6 bases). With 0 bases removed from V and 3 bases from J, the gap between germline ends came to 12 bases. Germline V gene lookup returns CDR1 SGHNT and CDR2 YYREEE (reference sequence). The CDR3 contains 16 residues.

This clone showed up just once. The rearrangement joins TRBV11-3 to TRBJ2-5; 8 positions agree with TRBD1. J gave up 5 bases and V 5 bases, and 7 bases lay outside the gene matches. Germline assignment: CDR1 SGHNT and CDR2 YENEEA. CDR3 length: 14 residues. The CDR3 loop reads CASSPTGGAETQYF. DNA for the CDR3: TGTGCCAGCAGCCCCACAGGGGGAGCGGAGACCCAGTACTTC.